These T cell receptor beta chains were read from a single sample in a study of blood T cell repertoires in COVID-19. TCRdb keeps only in-frame clones here, not all; method: immunoSEQ multiplex PCR. The repertoire holds 240,000 or so clones, with nearly 90% as singletons. The sequencing input was peripheral blood. The receptors derive from a woman aged 25 to 39 with acute or convalescent COVID-19. CDR3s include the opening cysteine and the closing phenylalanine or tryptophan. D genes are given only for firm matches. The size entry is marked missing in some rows and otherwise reads once, few, many or a size class.

DNA: TGCGCCAGCAGCTTTAGCGGGAGGGCCACAGATACGCAGTATTTT; CDR3: CASSFSGRATDTQYF; V: TRBV5-1; J: TRBJ2-3; D: TRBD2; size: NA
DNA: TGCGCCAGCAGCTTGGGTGAGCGCCCCTCCTACAATGAGCAGTTCTTC; CDR3: CASSLGERPSYNEQFF; V: TRBV5-1; J: TRBJ2-1; D: NA; size: NA
DNA: TGTGCCTGGAGTGACCCCGGGATAAACTACGAGCAGTACTTC; CDR3: CAWSDPGINYEQYF; V: TRBV30; J: TRBJ2-7; D: NA; size: NA
DNA: TGCGCCAGCCGATGGACAGGGAACACAGATACGCAGTATTTT; CDR3: CASRWTGNTDTQYF; V: TRBV4-1; J: TRBJ2-3; D: TRBD1; size: NA
DNA: TGTGCCAGCAGTTACTCGGGGGCAGCTCACGAGCAGTACTTC; CDR3: CASSYSGAAHEQYF; V: TRBV6-2/TRBV6-3; J: TRBJ2-7; D: NA; size: NA
DNA: TGTGCCAGCAGTGAGGGCGAAACCTACGAGCAGTACTTC; CDR3: CASSEGETYEQYF; V: TRBV6-4; J: TRBJ2-7; D: NA; size: once
DNA: TGTGCCAGCGGGAGTAGCGGCCTACCGCAGGTGCAGTTCTTC; CDR3: CASGSSGLPQVQFF; V: TRBV11-2; J: TRBJ2-1; D: NA; size: NA
DNA: TGCGCCAGCAGCCAAGATATTCGTCTAGCGGGAGTCGAGCAGTACTTC; CDR3: CASSQDIRLAGVEQYF; V: TRBV4-3; J: TRBJ2-7; D: TRBD2; size: NA
DNA: TGTGCCAGCAGTTCCTCGGACAGATCCAATGAGCAGTTCTTC; CDR3: CASSSSDRSNEQFF; V: TRBV6-6; J: TRBJ2-1; D: NA; size: NA
DNA: TGCGCCAGCAGCTTTACGGGGAACACTGAAGCTTTCTTT; CDR3: CASSFTGNTEAFF; V: TRBV5-1; J: TRBJ1-1; D: NA; size: few
DNA: TGTGCCAGCTCTCAATCCTCGGGGGGTTTCACAGATACGCAGTATTTT; CDR3: CASSQSSGGFTDTQYF; V: TRBV18; J: TRBJ2-3; D: TRBD2; size: once
DNA: TGTGCCAGCAGCCGAGGGGGTGGAAGCGCAGATACGCAGTATTTT; CDR3: CASSRGGGSADTQYF; V: TRBV9; J: TRBJ2-3; D: NA; size: NA
DNA: TGTGCCGGCCCGAGGGGGACACAAGAGACCCAGTACTTC; CDR3: CAGPRGTQETQYF; V: TRBV21-1; J: TRBJ2-5; D: NA; size: once
DNA: TGTGCCAGCAGTTACCCGCGACAGGGAGGCTATGGCTACACCTTC; CDR3: CASSYPRQGGYGYTF; V: TRBV6-2/TRBV6-3; J: TRBJ1-2; D: TRBD1; size: NA
DNA: TGTGCCACCAGTGATAACAGGGAATACGGGGAGCTGTTTTTT; CDR3: CATSDNREYGELFF; V: TRBV24-1; J: TRBJ2-2; D: NA; size: NA
DNA: TGTGCCAGCAGTGAAAGGCTTAGCGGGGTCCAAGAGACCCAGTACTTC; CDR3: CASSERLSGVQETQYF; V: TRBV6-1; J: TRBJ2-5; D: TRBD2; size: NA
DNA: TGTGCCAGCAGTTCACCGGGACTCACTAACTACGAGCAGTACTTC; CDR3: CASSSPGLTNYEQYF; V: TRBV6-6; J: TRBJ2-7; D: NA; size: NA
DNA: TGTGCCAGCAGCCAAGACGAAGGAGGGTCGTCCGGGGAGCTGTTTTTT; CDR3: CASSQDEGGSSGELFF; V: TRBV4-2; J: TRBJ2-2; D: NA; size: NA
DNA: TGTGCCAGCAGCTTAATCGGAGGCACCGGGGAGCTGTTTTTT; CDR3: CASSLIGGTGELFF; V: TRBV7-3; J: TRBJ2-2; D: NA; size: few
DNA: TGTGCCAGCAGCCGAGGACTAGCGGGAGCAAGCGACGAGCAGTACTTC; CDR3: CASSRGLAGASDEQYF; V: TRBV3-1/TRBV3-2; J: TRBJ2-7; D: TRBD2; size: NA
DNA: TGTGCCAGCAGGAACTTGAACATTCAGTACTTC; CDR3: CASRNLNIQYF; V: TRBV6-5; J: TRBJ2-4; D: NA; size: NA
DNA: TGTGCCAGTAGTAGGTCGACAGCGGGCAATGAGCAGTTCTTC; CDR3: CASSRSTAGNEQFF; V: TRBV19; J: TRBJ2-1; D: NA; size: few
DNA: TGTGCCAGTAGTGGACAGAGAATCATGAACACTGAAGCTTTCTTT; CDR3: CASSGQRIMNTEAFF; V: TRBV19; J: TRBJ1-1; D: NA; size: NA
DNA: TGTGCCAGCAGTGCGGGACAGGGTTCCAAAAACATTCAGTACTTC; CDR3: CASSAGQGSKNIQYF; V: TRBV6-6; J: TRBJ2-4; D: TRBD1; size: once
DNA: TGTGCCACCCGTGGTGGGCCCTACAATGAGCAGTTCTTC; CDR3: CATRGGPYNEQFF; V: TRBV24-1; J: TRBJ2-1; D: NA; size: NA
DNA: TGTGCCTGGAGTGTACCGGGGTTGTTGACCTACGAGCAGTACTTC; CDR3: CAWSVPGLLTYEQYF; V: TRBV30; J: TRBJ2-7; D: NA; size: NA
DNA: TGTGCCAGCTCACTCAGCGGGGGCGGGAGCTCCTACAATGAGCAGTTCTTC; CDR3: CASSLSGGGSSYNEQFF; V: TRBV18; J: TRBJ2-1; D: TRBD2; size: NA
DNA: TGTGCCAGCAGCTTAGCGGCAGGAGGCCACACCATATATTTT; CDR3: CASSLAAGGHTIYF; V: TRBV7-2; J: TRBJ1-3; D: NA; size: once
DNA: TGCGCCAGCAGCCCTAGCGGGAGCTCCTACAATGAGCAGTTCTTC; CDR3: CASSPSGSSYNEQFF; V: TRBV5-1; J: TRBJ2-1; D: TRBD2; size: NA
DNA: TGTGCCATCAGTGACGTTTCGGGACAGCAAGAGACCCAGTACTTC; CDR3: CAISDVSGQQETQYF; V: TRBV10-3; J: TRBJ2-5; D: TRBD1; size: NA
DNA: TGTGCCAGCAGCTCGCAGGGGTACACCGGGGAGCTGTTTTTT; CDR3: CASSSQGYTGELFF; V: TRBV9; J: TRBJ2-2; D: NA; size: NA
DNA: TGCGCCAGTTCCATTAGCGGGACGGAGCAGTTCTTC; CDR3: CASSISGTEQFF; V: TRBV5-1; J: TRBJ2-1; D: TRBD2; size: NA
DNA: TGTGCCAGCAGCACGGGAGCGAACACCGGGGAGCTGTTTTTT; CDR3: CASSTGANTGELFF; V: TRBV7-3; J: TRBJ2-2; D: NA; size: NA
DNA: TGCGCCAGCAGCTCGGGACAAGGCCTCGGAAACACCATATATTTT; CDR3: CASSSGQGLGNTIYF; V: TRBV5-1; J: TRBJ1-3; D: NA; size: once
DNA: TGCGCCAGCAGTAATGACAGGCGGTCTTGGGAGACCCAGTACTTC; CDR3: CASSNDRRSWETQYF; V: TRBV10-1; J: TRBJ2-5; D: NA; size: few
DNA: TGTGCCAGCAGAGGACAGGGACGGAACTATGGCTACACCTTC; CDR3: CASRGQGRNYGYTF; V: TRBV6-5; J: TRBJ1-2; D: TRBD1; size: once
DNA: TGTGCCAGCGGGTCTAGCGGGAACACCGGGGAGCTGTTTTTT; CDR3: CASGSSGNTGELFF; V: TRBV6-4; J: TRBJ2-2; D: TRBD2; size: once
DNA: TGTGCCAGCAGCTTATTGTTGGCGACAGGGGCCCAGTACTTC; CDR3: CASSLLLATGAQYF; V: TRBV7-9; J: TRBJ2-5; D: TRBD1; size: NA
DNA: TGTGCCAGTTCGGGACTAGCGGGAGGGGAGCAGTTCTTC; CDR3: CASSGLAGGEQFF; V: TRBV19; J: TRBJ2-1; D: TRBD2; size: NA
DNA: TGTGCCACCCCGGGGGAAACTAATGAAAAACTGTTTTTT; CDR3: CATPGETNEKLFF; V: TRBV7-9; J: TRBJ1-4; D: NA; size: NA
DNA: TGTGCCAGCAAACAGGGCCTATCGAACACTGAAGCTTTCTTT; CDR3: CASKQGLSNTEAFF; V: TRBV27; J: TRBJ1-1; D: NA; size: NA
DNA: TGTGCCAGCAGTGATGGCAGTTATAATTCACCCCTCCACTTT; CDR3: CASSDGSYNSPLHF; V: TRBV6-1; J: TRBJ1-6; D: NA; size: once
DNA: TGTGCCAGCAGCCTTTCGGGCAGGGGAGGGTTTCAGCCCCAGCATTTT; CDR3: CASSLSGRGGFQPQHF; V: TRBV21-1; J: TRBJ1-5; D: NA; size: few
DNA: TGTGCCACCAGTGCCATGACAGGGCAAGAGACCCAGTACTTC; CDR3: CATSAMTGQETQYF; V: TRBV24-1; J: TRBJ2-5; D: TRBD1; size: NA
DNA: TGCAGCGTTGAAGAGGGGCGTAACACTGAAGCTTTCTTT; CDR3: CSVEEGRNTEAFF; V: TRBV29-1; J: TRBJ1-1; D: NA; size: NA
DNA: TGTGCCAGCTCACCGACAGGGCGAGGAGGCGATGGCTACACCTTC; CDR3: CASSPTGRGGDGYTF; V: TRBV18; J: TRBJ1-2; D: TRBD1; size: NA
DNA: TGTGCCATCAGGACTAGCGGGAGTATCGAGACCCAGTACTTC; CDR3: CAIRTSGSIETQYF; V: TRBV10-3; J: TRBJ2-5; D: TRBD2; size: NA
DNA: TGTGCCAGCAGCGTTACTCAGAGGGGGCGGGGCACAGATACGCAGTATTTT; CDR3: CASSVTQRGRGTDTQYF; V: TRBV21-1; J: TRBJ2-3; D: NA; size: NA